This entry features one T cell receptor (beta chain) sequence. Its antigen is unidentified. The data were obtained in a study of monozygotic twins with inflammatory bowel disease. Regarding the study as a whole: Healthy twins shared more clonotypes with others than IBD patients, most markedly active ones.

TCRdb reworked the 5' RACE reads into one entry per CDR3 protein, no DNA. The clone table shows about 210,000 distinct CDR3 sequences, with the ten largest holding 1.6%. The CDR3 covers 13 residues. In germline, CDR1 is ENHRY, CDR2 SYGVKD. The chain joins TRBV10-3 to TRBJ2-7; the TCRdb call, TRBD1, lacks DNA for checking. This sequence originates from a human donor with ulcerative colitis or Crohn's disease, or a healthy co-twin of an affected twin (not recorded which). Sequenced input: blood. The CDR3 region is CAIGPQRAFEQYF.